The rows below give T cell receptor beta chains drawn from one sample of a study of cytomegalovirus exposure and HLA in healthy donors. Some clones are missing from TCRdb's copy, which holds only in-frame ones; the method was immunoSEQ multiplex PCR. The sample carries about 250,000 clones, roughly 80% recorded once. Sample: PBMCs. The receptors come from a girl between 2 and 10 years old in good health and CMV-seronegative. Both conserved end residues are part of each CDR3. The D gene is left open where the match is weak. Size tells how often a clone was seen (once, few, many) or the class of an expanded clone, and some rows leave it out.

V gene: TRBV4-1; D gene: NA; clone size: NA; J gene: TRBJ2-7; CDR3 DNA: TGCGCCAGCAGCCAGGGCTCCGGATACGAGCAGTACTTC; CDR3 protein: CASSQGSGYEQYF
V gene: TRBV5-1; D gene: NA; clone size: NA; J gene: TRBJ2-1; CDR3 DNA: TGCGCCACCGCCCAGGGTTCGGTCACTGAGCAGTTCTTC; CDR3 protein: CATAQGSVTEQFF
V gene: TRBV28; D gene: TRBD2; clone size: NA; J gene: TRBJ2-3; CDR3 DNA: TGTGCCAGCAGTTTGGGGCGGGGGGACGAGTATACGCAGTATTTT; CDR3 protein: CASSLGRGDEYTQYF
V gene: TRBV9; D gene: TRBD2; clone size: NA; J gene: TRBJ2-1; CDR3 DNA: TGTGCCAGCAGCCCCAGTCCCGGGACTAGCTCCTACAATGAGCAGTTCTTC; CDR3 protein: CASSPSPGTSSYNEQFF
V gene: TRBV7-8; D gene: NA; clone size: NA; J gene: TRBJ2-7; CDR3 DNA: TGTGCCAGCAGCTTGGGACTGATTATCTCCTACGAGCAGTACTTC; CDR3 protein: CASSLGLIISYEQYF
V gene: TRBV10-3; D gene: NA; clone size: NA; J gene: TRBJ2-7; CDR3 DNA: TGTGCCACCACAGGGCCCTCCCACGAGCAGTACTTC; CDR3 protein: CATTGPSHEQYF
V gene: TRBV28; D gene: NA; clone size: NA; J gene: TRBJ2-1; CDR3 DNA: TGTGCCAGCAGTTTCCGGCGAGGAAGTGAGCAGTTCTTC; CDR3 protein: CASSFRRGSEQFF
V gene: TRBV6-6; D gene: NA; clone size: NA; J gene: TRBJ2-7; CDR3 DNA: TGTGCCAGCAGTTACTCAGGGAGCTACGAGCAGTACTTC; CDR3 protein: CASSYSGSYEQYF
V gene: TRBV27; D gene: NA; clone size: NA; J gene: TRBJ1-3; CDR3 DNA: TGTGCCAGCAGTTTCGGCAGGGGAAACACCATATATTTT; CDR3 protein: CASSFGRGNTIYF
V gene: TRBV5-6; D gene: NA; clone size: NA; J gene: TRBJ2-5; CDR3 DNA: TGTGCCAGCAGGACAGACTGGGACTACCAAGAGACCCAGTACTTC; CDR3 protein: CASRTDWDYQETQYF
V gene: TRBV4-1; D gene: NA; clone size: NA; J gene: TRBJ1-2; CDR3 DNA: TGCGCCAGCAGCCAAGACACGCGGAATAACTATGGCTACACCTTC; CDR3 protein: CASSQDTRNNYGYTF
V gene: TRBV5-1; D gene: NA; clone size: NA; J gene: TRBJ2-7; CDR3 DNA: TGCGCCAGCAGCCGTGTTAGCTCCTACGAGCAGTACTTC; CDR3 protein: CASSRVSSYEQYF
V gene: TRBV9; D gene: TRBD2; clone size: NA; J gene: TRBJ2-1; CDR3 DNA: TGTGCCAGCAGCGGCCTGGGACTAGCGGATGAGCAGTTCTTC; CDR3 protein: CASSGLGLADEQFF
V gene: TRBV6-5; D gene: TRBD2; clone size: NA; J gene: TRBJ2-1; CDR3 DNA: TGTGCCAGCAGTTACTCCACTAGCGGGGGGGGTGAGCAGTTCTTC; CDR3 protein: CASSYSTSGGGEQFF
V gene: TRBV6-1; D gene: TRBD1; clone size: NA; J gene: TRBJ2-7; CDR3 DNA: TGTGCCAGCAGTGAACAGGGGGCCGGCTACGAGCAGTACTTC; CDR3 protein: CASSEQGAGYEQYF
V gene: TRBV5-8; D gene: NA; clone size: few; J gene: TRBJ2-5; CDR3 DNA: TGTGCCAGCAGCTCCCAGGAGGTGGGAGAGACCCAGTACTTC; CDR3 protein: CASSSQEVGETQYF
V gene: TRBV7-8; D gene: NA; clone size: NA; J gene: TRBJ1-2; CDR3 DNA: TGTGCCAGCAGCTCGGGGTCGAACTATGGCTACACCTTC; CDR3 protein: CASSSGSNYGYTF
V gene: TRBV18; D gene: NA; clone size: once; J gene: TRBJ2-7; CDR3 DNA: TGTGCCAGCACCGAAGGTAGGGGCCTTAACTACGAGCAGTACTTC; CDR3 protein: CASTEGRGLNYEQYF
V gene: TRBV28; D gene: NA; clone size: NA; J gene: TRBJ1-5; CDR3 DNA: TGTGCCAGCACCCCCCGAGAACAGGGAAATCAGCCCCAGCATTTT; CDR3 protein: CASTPREQGNQPQHF
V gene: TRBV9; D gene: TRBD2; clone size: NA; J gene: TRBJ2-2; CDR3 DNA: TGTGCCAGCAGCGCGAAGCTAGCGGGAGGGCACACCGGGGAGCTGTTTTTT; CDR3 protein: CASSAKLAGGHTGELFF
V gene: TRBV19; D gene: TRBD1; clone size: NA; J gene: TRBJ1-6; CDR3 DNA: TGTGCCAGTAGTACGACAGGGGGGAATTCACCCCTCCACTTT; CDR3 protein: CASSTTGGNSPLHF
V gene: TRBV5-1; D gene: NA; clone size: few; J gene: TRBJ1-6; CDR3 DNA: TGCGCCAGCAGCACAGGCACTCCAAATTCACCCCTCCACTTT; CDR3 protein: CASSTGTPNSPLHF
V gene: TRBV27; D gene: NA; clone size: NA; J gene: TRBJ1-1; CDR3 DNA: TGTGCCAGCAGTTATATTGCAGGGGAAGGGATCACTGAAGCTTTCTTT; CDR3 protein: CASSYIAGEGITEAFF
V gene: TRBV12-2; D gene: NA; clone size: NA; J gene: TRBJ1-2; CDR3 DNA: TGTGCAAGTCGCTTTAAGCCGGCTAACTATGGCTACACCTTC; CDR3 protein: CASRFKPANYGYTF
V gene: TRBV27; D gene: NA; clone size: NA; J gene: TRBJ1-5; CDR3 DNA: TGTGCCAGCAGTCCCCGGGAGAATCAGCCCCAGCATTTT; CDR3 protein: CASSPRENQPQHF
V gene: TRBV29-1; D gene: NA; clone size: NA; J gene: TRBJ1-1; CDR3 DNA: TGCAGCGTTTGGACCGACACTAGGGTCGCTTTCTTT; CDR3 protein: CSVWTDTRVAFF
V gene: TRBV7-9; D gene: TRBD1; clone size: NA; J gene: TRBJ2-7; CDR3 DNA: TGTTCCAGCAGCCTGACCGGGACAGCCAGCCTCTCCTACGAGCAGTACTTC; CDR3 protein: CSSSLTGTASLSYEQYF
V gene: TRBV28; D gene: TRBD1; clone size: NA; J gene: TRBJ1-2; CDR3 DNA: TGTGCCAGCAGTCGTGGCAGGGGGGATGGCTACACCTTC; CDR3 protein: CASSRGRGDGYTF
V gene: TRBV19; D gene: NA; clone size: NA; J gene: TRBJ1-5; CDR3 DNA: TGTGCCAGTAGCTTACTAGGACGGTATAGCAATCAGCCCCAGCATTTT; CDR3 protein: CASSLLGRYSNQPQHF